This T cell receptor beta chain is from a study of PD-1 blockade in classical Hodgkin lymphoma. Whole-study results and caveats: Any patient who commenced nivolumab under 1 year after ASCT was excluded.

Note on this clone: Its antigen is as yet unknown.

The repertoire was sequenced with immunoSEQ multiplex PCR; TCRdb's copy has only in-frame clones and lacks some. The table has approximately 9,900 clones, 74% seen once. V lost 5 bases, J lost 5 bases, and 1 base stayed unmatched. The CDR3 is 14 residues long. From germline, CDR1 is SGHAT and CDR2 FQNNGV. Relapses following autologous stem cell transplantation were seen in all patients, with brentuximab vedotin exposure varying. Negative selection with magnetic separation was used to purify CD4+ T cells from thawed PBMCs. This specimen consisted of CD4+ T cells from blood, obtained at baseline. V is TRBV11-2 and J is TRBJ2-4; TRBD2 matches at 12 bases. The origin of this receptor is a human donor with classical Hodgkin lymphoma. The CDR3 is CASSRTSGENIQYF. The CDR3 nucleotides read TGTGCCAGCAGCCGGACTAGCGGGGAAAACATTCAGTACTTC.